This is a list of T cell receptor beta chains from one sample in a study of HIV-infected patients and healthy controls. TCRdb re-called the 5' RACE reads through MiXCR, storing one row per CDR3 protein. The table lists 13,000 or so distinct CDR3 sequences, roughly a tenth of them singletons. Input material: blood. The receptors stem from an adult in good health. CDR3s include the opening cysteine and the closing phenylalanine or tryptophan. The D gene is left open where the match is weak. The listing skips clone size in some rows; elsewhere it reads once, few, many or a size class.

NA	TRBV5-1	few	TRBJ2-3	TGCGCCAGCAGCTGGGGTGCAGGGGAAGATACGCAGTATTTT	CASSWGAGEDTQYF
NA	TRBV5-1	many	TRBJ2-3	TGCGCCAGCAGCTTGGGAGCGCCGACAGATACGCAGTATTTT	CASSLGAPTDTQYF
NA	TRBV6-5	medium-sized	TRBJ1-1	TGTGCCAGCTCAAAGACCGGGGGCCGAGGGAGCACTGAAGCTTTCTTT	CASSKTGGRGSTEAFF
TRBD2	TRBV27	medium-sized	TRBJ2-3	TGTGCCAGCAGTTTATCGACTAGCGGGACGGGAGATACGCAGTATTTT	CASSLSTSGTGDTQYF
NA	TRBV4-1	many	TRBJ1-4	TGCGCCAGCAGCCAAGTTTTCAGGGTCGAAAAACTGTTTTTT	CASSQVFRVEKLFF
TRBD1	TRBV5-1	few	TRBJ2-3	TGCGCCAGCAGCTCACCATTGACAGGGGAGGCAGATACGCAGTATTTT	CASSSPLTGEADTQYF
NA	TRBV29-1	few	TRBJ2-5	TGCAGCGTTGGGGGCCAAGAGACCCAGTACTTC	CSVGGQETQYF
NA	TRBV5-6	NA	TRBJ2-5	TGTGCCAGCAGCTTACAGGGCCAAGAGACCCAGTACTTC	CASSLQGQETQYF
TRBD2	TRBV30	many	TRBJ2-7	TGTGCCTGGAGTGCTCTAGCGGGGAACTACGAGCAGTACTTC	CAWSALAGNYEQYF
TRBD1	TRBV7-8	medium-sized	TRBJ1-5	TGTGCCAGCAGCCCTGACAGGGATCAGCCCCAGCATTTT	CASSPDRDQPQHF
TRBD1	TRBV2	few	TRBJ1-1	TGTGCCAGCAGTGTGTTTTTCGGGACAGGGATGGGTACTGAAGCTTTCTTT	CASSVFFGTGMGTEAFF